This T cell receptor (beta chain) was recorded in a study of shared clonotypes between healthy human individuals (dated by TCRdb to the early 2020s). At the level of the whole study: A couple of women and three men aged 18 to 49 years were included in the cohort. Per donor, three plates each were used for CD4 naive and CD4 memory, two for CD8 naive, and one for CD8 memory. To estimate repertoire size and how much clonotype sharing occurs between individuals, the study deeply sequenced the blood TCR repertoires of several healthy adults. To increase sequencing depth and limit assay-specific biases, different laboratories used diverse techniques to prepare libraries and sequence TCR repertoires. Leukapheresis yielded between about 0.94 and 8.9 billion PBMCs per donor.

As encoded in the germline V gene (reference sequence), CDR1 is LNHDA while CDR2 is SQIVND. The CDR3, from cysteine to phenylalanine, totals 16 residues. Only CDR3 DNA is held: 48 bases, read in frame from base 1. The germline V end is reduced by 4 bases and the J end by 5 bases; junction bases left unmatched: 9. The donors were healthy, HIV-negative adults who had no recently reported acute infections or vaccinations. All donors were Caucasian adults living in Nashville, Tennessee, USA. CD4+ T cells were enriched by magnetic negative selection; naive cells were then positively selected on CD45RA, and the negative fraction formed the memory subset. Blood was collected by leukapheresis, and PBMCs were isolated by Ficoll-Histopaque density gradient centrifugation and then cryopreserved in liquid nitrogen vapor phase. Analytical flow cytometry was used to check the purity and quantity of each magnetically sorted T cell population. Genomic DNA was isolated from every sorted fraction and measured by UV absorbance on a Nanodrop 2000c.

Using the deep immunoSEQ assay, multiplex PCR amplified TCR CDR3 regions from genomic DNA. For each cell subset, the extracted genomic DNA was distributed evenly across all wells of several immunoSEQ 96-well plates, and each plate served as one replicate. Each replicate PCR for sorted subsets received around 210 ng genomic DNA, equal to about 30,000 T cell genomes. The purified libraries were quantified using a Qubit 3.0 fluorometer, sized with a Bioanalyzer 2100, and then quantified again using the KAPA Library Quantification kit. A separate single-read 150-cycle Illumina NextSeq 550 flow cell was used to sequence each immunoSEQ 96-well plate. Under the source paper's analysis protocol: Because the immunoSEQ output held only junctional sequences and lacked quality scores, the filtering could not match the filtering applied to full-length reads. Sequences were annotated with PyIR, a Python wrapper for IgBLAST v1.9, using IMGT germline references to assign V/J genes and CDR3. Any read was removed if the V/J assignment was weak (E-value above 1e-6), the CDR3 was missing, or the read contained stop codons, out-of-frame junctions, or ambiguous translated residues. A V3J clonotype was defined by an identical inferred V gene, J gene, and CDR3 amino acid sequence. The percentage overlap between two repertoires was calculated by dividing the number of shared unique clonotypes by the size of the smaller repertoire. Repertoire richness was assessed with RTK rarefaction, the Chao1 estimator, and Recon v2.1 estimates of unobserved clonotypes. For all TCRbeta clonotypes obtained by the gDNA method from a few donors, generation probabilities were computed with OLGA. Imported from immuneACCESS, the table was reduced by TCRdb to in-frame sequences with V and J called. These copies leave out some clones; in studies compared against another copy, an unresolved V gene accounts for under half, and the cause of the remainder is not known. The V and J calls and the clone size are those of that table, but D and trimming were determined from the DNA. The sample yields around 180,000 clones; over 85% were counted once. The top ten clones comprise approximately 0.07% of the sample.

A note on this clone: Its antigen has not been determined. Base qualities are missing; no much larger clone stands one base away.

The research as a whole found: Higher generation probabilities were observed for clonotypes shared by all four sorted-subset donors than for non-shared clonotypes. Based on pairwise subsampling, the degree of clonotype sharing among donors was expected to be affected by sequencing depth. Roughly 5.2% of naive CD4, 3% to 4% of naive CD8, approximately 2% of memory CD4, and about 0.4% of memory CD8 clonotypes were shared across a few donors. Sampling was restricted to blood, and TCR repertoires in tissue are likely to differ from TCR repertoires in blood. Estimated clonotype richness was generally larger for naive than for memory subsets. Because the study included only a small number of donors, the genetic and exposure-history diversity represented was limited. Rarefaction of sorted-subset datasets indicated incomplete sequencing despite the large sequencing depth.

The receptor comes from a woman in her 30s in good health. The chain couples TRBV19 to TRBJ1-1; TRBD1 fits 11 bases in the junction. The sequenced material came from naive CD4+ T cells sorted from blood. Interpreted using the paper, the cell subset or site label stands for: CD45RA+ positively selected. The DNA is TGTGCCAGTAGTACGATCGGACAGGGGGCTTGGACTGAAGCTTTCTTT. Translated, it gives CASSTIGQGAWTEAFF.